These 26 T cell receptor beta chains share one sample of origin, sequenced in a study of T cells expressing NK-cell markers. TCRdb reprocessed the 5' RACE reads; each CDR3 protein has one entry and no DNA is given. This table lists 250,000 to 300,000 distinct CDR3 sequences. Sequenced sample: blood T cells: a sorted CD56 or NKG2C T cell subset, CD4+ or CD8+ T cells, or bulk PBMC T cells (not recorded which). Every receptor here comes from a man between 18 and 29 years old in good health.

The chain joins TRBV6-2 or TRBV6-3 to TRBJ2-7. Germline V lookup: CDR1 MNHEY, CDR2 SVGEGT. The CDR3 is made up of 12 amino acids. The chain's CDR3 is CASSYAAVEQYF.

The J gene is TRBJ2-1, the V gene TRBV30. Germline CDR1 reads GTSNPN; CDR2 reads SVGIG (reference sequence). The CDR3 length is 14 residues. CDR3 in amino acids: CAWSIQVGYNEQFF.

The chain employs TRBV12-3 or TRBV12-4 and TRBJ2-1; TCRdb outputs TRBD1, but without DNA this stays unchecked. This CDR3 contains 15 residues. The CDR3 loop is CASSPTGGFYNEQFF.

The chain joins TRBV29-1 to TRBJ1-1. The CDR3 runs to 13 residues. Germline assignment: CDR1 SQVTM and CDR2 ANQGSEA. The CDR3 is CSVEGLVNTEAFF.

The chain couples TRBV24-1 to TRBJ2-1; as DNA is missing, the TRBD1 call by TCRdb cannot be tested. In germline, CDR1 is KGHDR, CDR2 SFDVKD. This CDR3 region has 18 residues. CDR3 amino acids: CATSEPGGNHNWGNEQFF.

The J gene is TRBJ1-1, the V gene TRBV10-3; with no DNA, the TCRdb D assignment of TRBD1 cannot be verified. The CDR3 extends over 11 amino acids. CDR1 and CDR2 (germline): ENHRY, SYGVKD. The chain's CDR3 is CATRDRDEAFF.

The chain recombines TRBV3-1 with TRBJ1-3; no DNA is available, so the TRBD1 call from TCRdb remains unchecked. Per germline, CDR1 LGHDT and CDR2 YNNKEL (reference sequence). The CDR3 totals 15 residues. This chain's CDR3 is CASSQRGPSGNTIYF.

The chain couples TRBV20-1 to TRBJ2-7; TCRdb indicates TRBD1, and absent DNA this call remains unverified. The CDR3 runs 15 residues. Germline V CDR1 and CDR2: DFQATT, SNEGSKA (reference sequence). The CDR3 loop reads CSAREPGQGHYEQYF.

The gene calls are TRBV3-1 and TRBJ2-5; TCRdb reports TRBD1, a call that lacks DNA to check it against. There are 17 residues in the CDR3. The germline V gene has CDR1 LGHDT and CDR2 YNNKEL (reference sequence). CDR3: CASSQVEDRRAQLTQYF.

The chain recombines TRBV4-2 with TRBJ1-1; TCRdb lists TRBD1, though no DNA is available to test this call. The germline CDR1 and CDR2 sequences are LGHNA and YNFKEQ. CDR3 size: 13 residues. This CDR3 is CASSQQGNSEAFF.

The chain couples TRBV20-1 to TRBJ2-2. Germline loops: CDR1 DFQATT, CDR2 SNEGSKA (reference sequence). The CDR3 loop spans 17 amino acids. The CDR3 reads CSARGTIRFANTGELFF.

The gene calls are TRBV29-1 and TRBJ2-5; TCRdb's D call of TRBD1 is untestable without DNA. The CDR3 is made up of 14 amino acids. Germline V CDR1 and CDR2: SQVTM, ANQGSEA. CDR3 residues: CSVDAAGLQETQYF.

This chain connects TRBV3-1 to TRBJ1-2; there is no DNA to check the TCRdb D call of TRBD1. The CDR3 consists of 13 residues. Looked up from germline, CDR1 is LGHDT and CDR2 is YNNKEL (reference sequence). CDR3 loop: CASSHGTGGGYTF.

The rearrangement uses TRBV5-1 and TRBJ2-3. The CDR3 is made up of 14 amino acids. Germline lookup yields CDR1 SGHRS and CDR2 YFSETQ. The chain's CDR3 is CASSFFNDADTQYF.

The V gene is TRBV7-3, the J gene TRBJ2-1; there is no DNA to check the TCRdb D call of TRBD2. This CDR3 contains 15 residues. From germline, CDR1 is SGHTA and CDR2 FQGTGA. This CDR3 reads CASSPGLVTYNEQFF.

The chain has TRBV29-1 and TRBJ2-3. This CDR3 spans 14 amino acids. Per the germline V gene, CDR1 is SQVTM and CDR2 is ANQGSEA. The CDR3 sequence is CSVEIGRGTDTQYF.

V and J are TRBV6-2 or TRBV6-3 and TRBJ2-7. CDR1 is MNHEY and CDR2 is SVGEGT in the germline V gene. The CDR3 runs 14 residues. The CDR3 reads CASSFSTVSYEQYF.

The chain's CDR3 is CATSSRPGGAGRAGELFF. The chain carries TRBV15 and TRBJ2-2; with no DNA, the TCRdb D assignment of TRBD1 cannot be verified. CDR1 and CDR2 (germline): LNHNV, YYDKDF (reference sequence). This CDR3 contains 18 residues.

The V and J genes are TRBV11-2 and TRBJ2-2; TCRdb outputs TRBD1, but without DNA this stays unchecked. This CDR3 contains 18 residues. Germline-derived CDR1 and CDR2 are SGHAT and FQNNGV. CDR3 amino acids: CASSLERAGSANTGELFF.

Here the CDR3 reads CASSVGLGTGEQFF. The V and J genes are TRBV2 and TRBJ2-1; TCRdb's assignment of TRBD2 cannot be checked, as there is no DNA. CDR1 and CDR2 (germline): SNHLY, FYNNEI. CDR3 length: 14 residues.

This chain connects TRBV4-1 to TRBJ2-1; TCRdb names TRBD2, which stays unverified in the absence of DNA. This CDR3 spans 19 amino acids. CDR1 and CDR2 from the germline V gene are MGHRA and YSYEKL. The CDR3 loop reads CASSQEGVRGLNRDNEQFF.

The CDR3 protein is CATSGTGPSNQPQHF. The J gene is TRBJ1-5, the V gene TRBV24-1; TCRdb returns TRBD1, unconfirmable since there is no DNA. The CDR3 runs to 15 residues. Germline V gives CDR1 KGHDR, CDR2 SFDVKD.

This chain joins TRBV4-1 and TRBJ2-2. Germline values: CDR1 MGHRA, CDR2 YSYEKL. The CDR3 has 15 amino acids. The CDR3 region is CASSRVAELGGELFF.

The rearrangement links TRBV2 to TRBJ2-3; TCRdb calls TRBD1, which cannot be checked without DNA. CDR1 is SNHLY, CDR2 FYNNEI, per germline. There are 15 residues in the CDR3. The CDR3 is CASRAGGGLTDTQYF.

The chain links TRBV20-1 to TRBJ2-7. Germline lookup yields CDR1 DFQATT and CDR2 SNEGSKA (reference sequence). The CDR3 runs 11 residues. The CDR3 protein is CSARDQDEQYF.

V usage is TRBV7-3 and J usage is TRBJ2-1; TCRdb proposes TRBD2, but this gene call is untestable without DNA. Germline CDR1 and CDR2: SGHTA and FQGTGA. CDR3 length: 12 amino acids. This chain's CDR3 is CASGRALNEQFF.